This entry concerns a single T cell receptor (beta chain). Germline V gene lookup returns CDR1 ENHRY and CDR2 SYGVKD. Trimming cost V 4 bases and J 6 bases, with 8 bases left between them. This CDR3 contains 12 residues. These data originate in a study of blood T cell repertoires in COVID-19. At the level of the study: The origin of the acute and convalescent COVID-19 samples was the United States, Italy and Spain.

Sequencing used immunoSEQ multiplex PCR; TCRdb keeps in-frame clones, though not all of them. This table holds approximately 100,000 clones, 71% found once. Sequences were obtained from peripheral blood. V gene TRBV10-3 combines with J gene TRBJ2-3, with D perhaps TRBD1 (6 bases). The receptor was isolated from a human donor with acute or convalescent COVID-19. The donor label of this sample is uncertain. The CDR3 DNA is TGTGCCATCAGTGTTCAGGGGGATACGCAGTATTTT. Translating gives CAISVQGDTQYF.